One and the same sample provided the 13 T cell receptor beta chains below, sequenced in a study of shared clonotypes between healthy human individuals. The repertoire was sequenced with immunoSEQ multiplex PCR; TCRdb's copy has only in-frame clones and lacks some. The sample lists about 710,000 clones, over 55% occurring once. The sample was memory CD4+ T cells sorted from blood. Subset reported: CD45RA-negative fraction. The receptors originated from a woman aged 25-40 years in good health.

This sequence joins TRBV5-4 and TRBJ2-7; D could derive from TRBD1 or TRBD2 (5 bases each). Germline V lookup: CDR1 SGHNT, CDR2 YYREEE (reference sequence). Trimming pared 1 base from V and 7 bases from J, leaving 15 bases between. The CDR3 consists of 14 residues. The CDR3: CASSLRQGAGEQYF. For the CDR3, the DNA is TGTGCCAGCAGCTTGCGGCAGGGTGCGGGTGAGCAGTACTTC.

This clone was seen repeatedly, ten times or more. The chain combines TRBV2 with TRBJ2-3; no clear D gene. The CDR3 totals 13 residues. V shed 4 bases and J shed 4 bases, with 9 bases lying between them. Looked up from germline, CDR1 is SNHLY and CDR2 is FYNNEI. The CDR3 nucleotides are TGTGCCAGCAGTGCCTCGGATTCAGATACGCAGTATTTT. It specifies CASSASDSDTQYF.

This sequence joins TRBV5-4 and TRBJ1-1, with TRBD1 matching 8 bases. Germline V gives CDR1 SGHNT, CDR2 YYREEE (reference sequence). The J segment lost 6 bases and the V segment lost 9 bases, leaving 4 bases of the junction unmatched. The CDR3 length is 11 residues. CDR3 protein: CAIYRGAEAFF. CDR3 sequence (DNA): TGTGCCATTTACAGGGGGGCTGAAGCTTTCTTT. The whole variable domain, remainder taken from reference TRBV5-4 and TRBJ1-1, is ETGVTQSPTHLIKTRGQQVTLRCSSQSGHNTVSWYQQALGQGPQFIFQYYREEENGRGNFPPRFSGLQFPNYSSELNVNALELDDSALYLCAIYRGAEAFFGQGTRLTVV.

This sequence joins TRBV7-9 and TRBJ2-1; 13 nucleotides line up with TRBD2. The germline V gene has CDR1 SEHNR and CDR2 FQNEAQ (reference sequence). The V gene end was trimmed by 6 bases and the J gene end by 6 bases; junction bases not matched to a gene: 14. The CDR3 is 18 amino acids. CDR3 loop: CASSKEREGLAGPNEQFF. The CDR3 DNA reads as TGTGCCAGCAGTAAAGAAAGAGAGGGACTAGCGGGACCCAATGAGCAGTTCTTC.

The V and J genes are TRBV18 and TRBJ1-1; a weak D match, TRBD1 (5 bases). This CDR3 has 16 residues. V lost 0 bases, J lost 5 bases, and 16 bases lay in between. Germline assignment: CDR1 KGHSH and CDR2 LQKENI. The CDR3 sequence is CASSPPAGGAWTEAFF. DNA for the CDR3: TGTGCCAGCTCACCACCGGCGGGAGGGGCCTGGACTGAAGCTTTCTTT.

The V and J genes are TRBV25-1 and TRBJ1-1, with D possibly being TRBD1 (6 bases). The germline CDR1 and CDR2 sequences are MGHDK and SYGVNS. This CDR3 is built from 13 residues. V was shortened by 6 bases and J by 3 bases, with 11 bases between the two germline ends. The CDR3 DNA reads TGTGCCAGCAGGGACAGAGGGGACACTGAAGCTTTCTTT. It is translated as CASRDRGDTEAFF.

V is TRBV27 and J is TRBJ2-7, with TRBD2 identical over 10 bases. The trim removed 6 bases at V and 3 bases at J, leaving 14 bases unmatched. CDR3 length: 17 amino acids. Germline CDR1 is MNHEY and CDR2 is SMNVEV (reference sequence). CDR3 in DNA: TGTGCCAGCAGGCGTAGAGCCGGGACTAGCGAGCACTACGAGCAGTACTTC. Its protein product is CASRRRAGTSEHYEQYF.

This clone was picked up a small number of times. As DNA, the CDR3 is TGTGCCAGCTCGGCCAACTCTGGAAACACCATATATTTT. Protein: CASSANSGNTIYF. The chain joins TRBV6-6 to TRBJ1-3; D is unclear. The CDR3 is 13 residues long. Germline CDR1 and CDR2: MNHNY and SVGAGI (reference sequence). Trimming removed 8 bases from V and 0 bases from J, with 8 bases in between.

The chain has TRBV28 and TRBJ2-1; possibly TRBD1 or TRBD2 for D (5 bases each). The germline gives CDR1 MDHEN, CDR2 SYDVKM. The CDR3 runs 13 residues. V was trimmed by 7 bases and J by 2 bases, leaving 9 bases between them. The CDR3 region has the DNA TGTGCCAGCATTGAGGGGACCTACAATGAGCAGTTCTTC. Translated, it gives CASIEGTYNEQFF.

This clone showed up many times. The gene calls are TRBV19 and TRBJ2-3, with D possibly matching TRBD1 (5 bases). Germline V gene data show CDR1 as LNHDA and CDR2 as SQIVND (reference sequence). The V end lost 6 bases, the J end lost 6 bases, and 13 bases lay between the germline ends. CDR3 length: 13 residues. DNA for the CDR3: TGTGCCAGTAGGCCAGGGAATGGGGATACGCAGTATTTT. Amino acids: CASRPGNGDTQYF.

V usage is TRBV5-4 and J usage is TRBJ1-1; no definite D call. Germline-derived CDR1 and CDR2 are SGHNT and YYREEE (reference sequence). The V end lost 4 bases, the J end lost 1 base, and 8 bases lay between the germline ends. This CDR3 region has 13 residues. In DNA form, the CDR3 reads TGTGCCAGCAGCCCCGATGAGAACACTGAAGCTTTCTTT. Amino acids: CASSPDENTEAFF.

This sequence joins TRBV11-3 and TRBJ2-7; TRBD2 matches 9 bases. Germline-derived CDR1 and CDR2 are SGHNT and YENEEA. The CDR3 length is 16 residues. J was trimmed by 2 bases and V by 5 bases; bases with no gene match: 10. The CDR3 spells CASSQGAGGRAYEQYF. For the CDR3, the DNA is TGTGCCAGCAGCCAAGGTGCGGGAGGGAGAGCCTACGAGCAGTACTTC. Variable domain in full (rest from reference TRBV11-3 and TRBJ2-7): EAGVVQSPRYKIIEKKQPVAFWCNPISGHNTLYWYLQNLGQGPELLIRYENEEAVDDSQLPKDRFSAERLKGVDSTLKIQPAELGDSAVYLCASSQGAGGRAYEQYFGPGTRLTVT.

The rearrangement joins TRBV28 to TRBJ2-5; 8 bases agree with TRBD1. V was clipped by 5 bases and J by 5 bases; unmatched bases: 16. Germline V gene lookup returns CDR1 MDHEN and CDR2 SYDVKM. The CDR3 is made up of 17 amino acids. CDR3 protein: CASSPRQGAGRRETQYF. CDR3 DNA: TGTGCCAGCAGTCCAAGGCAGGGGGCCGGGCGTCGGGAGACCCAGTACTTC.